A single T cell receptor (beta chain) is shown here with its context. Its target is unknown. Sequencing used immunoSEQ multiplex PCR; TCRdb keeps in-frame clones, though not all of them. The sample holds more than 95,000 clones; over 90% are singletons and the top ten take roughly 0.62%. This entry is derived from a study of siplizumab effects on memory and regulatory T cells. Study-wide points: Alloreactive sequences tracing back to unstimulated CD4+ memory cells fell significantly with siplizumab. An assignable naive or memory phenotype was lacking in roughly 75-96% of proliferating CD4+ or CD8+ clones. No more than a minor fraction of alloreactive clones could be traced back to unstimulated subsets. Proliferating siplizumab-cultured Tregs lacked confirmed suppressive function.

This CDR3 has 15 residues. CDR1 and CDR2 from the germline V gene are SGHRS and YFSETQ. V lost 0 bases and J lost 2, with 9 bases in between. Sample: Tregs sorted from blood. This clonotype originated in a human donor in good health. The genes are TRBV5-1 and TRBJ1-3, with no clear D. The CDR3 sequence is CASSLGLYPGNTIYF. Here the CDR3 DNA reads TGCGCCAGCAGCTTGGGACTGTATCCTGGAAACACCATATATTTT.